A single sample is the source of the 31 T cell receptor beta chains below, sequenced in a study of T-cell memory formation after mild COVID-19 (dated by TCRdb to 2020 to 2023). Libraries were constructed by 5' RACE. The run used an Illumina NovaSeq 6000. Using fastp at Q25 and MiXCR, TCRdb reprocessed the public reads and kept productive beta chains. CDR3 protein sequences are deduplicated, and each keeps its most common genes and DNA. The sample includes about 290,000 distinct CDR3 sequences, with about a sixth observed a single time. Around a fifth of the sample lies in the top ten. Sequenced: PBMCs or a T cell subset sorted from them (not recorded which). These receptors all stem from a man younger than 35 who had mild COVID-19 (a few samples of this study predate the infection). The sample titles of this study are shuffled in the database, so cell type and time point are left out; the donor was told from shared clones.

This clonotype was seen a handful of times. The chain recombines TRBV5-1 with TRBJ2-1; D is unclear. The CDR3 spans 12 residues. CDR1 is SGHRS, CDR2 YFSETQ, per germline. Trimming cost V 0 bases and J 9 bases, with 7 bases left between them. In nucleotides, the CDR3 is TGCGCCAGCAGCTTGGTGGCGAGTGAGCAGTTCTTC. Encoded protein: CASSLVASEQFF.

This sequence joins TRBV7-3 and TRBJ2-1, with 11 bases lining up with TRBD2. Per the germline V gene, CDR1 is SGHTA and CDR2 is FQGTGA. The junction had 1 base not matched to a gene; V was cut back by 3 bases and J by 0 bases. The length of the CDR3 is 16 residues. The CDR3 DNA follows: TGTGCCAGCAGCTTGACTAGCGGGGACTCCTACAATGAGCAGTTCTTC. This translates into CASSLTSGDSYNEQFF. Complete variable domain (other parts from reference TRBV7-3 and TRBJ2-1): GAGVSQTPSNKVTEKGKYVELRCDPISGHTALYWYRQSLGQGPEFLIYFQGTGAADDSGLPNDRFFAVRPEGSVSTLKIQRTERGDSAVYLCASSLTSGDSYNEQFFGPGTRLTVL.

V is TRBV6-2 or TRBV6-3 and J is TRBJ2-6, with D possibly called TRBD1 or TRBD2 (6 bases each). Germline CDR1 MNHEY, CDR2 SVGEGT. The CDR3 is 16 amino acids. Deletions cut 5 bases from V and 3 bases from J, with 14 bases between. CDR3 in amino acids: CASSPVGGIGANVLTF. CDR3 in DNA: TGTGCCAGCAGTCCTGTGGGGGGCATTGGGGCCAACGTCCTGACTTTC.

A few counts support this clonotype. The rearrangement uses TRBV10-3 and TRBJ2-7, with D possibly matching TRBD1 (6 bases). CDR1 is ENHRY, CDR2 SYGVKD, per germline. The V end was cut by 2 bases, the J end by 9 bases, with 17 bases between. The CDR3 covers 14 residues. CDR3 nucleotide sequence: TGTGCCATCAGTGAGAGCCTAGGGGGTCCGGGGCAGTACTTC. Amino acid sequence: CAISESLGGPGQYF.

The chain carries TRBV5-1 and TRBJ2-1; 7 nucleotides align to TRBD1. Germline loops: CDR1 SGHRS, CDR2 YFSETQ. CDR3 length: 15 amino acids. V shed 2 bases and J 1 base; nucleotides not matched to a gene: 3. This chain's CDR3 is CASSLRQGSYNEQFF. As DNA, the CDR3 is TGCGCCAGCAGCTTACGACAGGGTTCCTACAATGAGCAGTTCTTC.

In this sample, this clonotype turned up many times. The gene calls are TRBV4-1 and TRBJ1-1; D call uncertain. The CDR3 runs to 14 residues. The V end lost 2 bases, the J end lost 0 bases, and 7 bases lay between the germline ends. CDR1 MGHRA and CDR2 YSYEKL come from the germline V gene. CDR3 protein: CASSQPLVNTEAFF. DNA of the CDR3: TGCGCCAGCAGCCAACCTCTCGTGAACACTGAAGCTTTCTTT.

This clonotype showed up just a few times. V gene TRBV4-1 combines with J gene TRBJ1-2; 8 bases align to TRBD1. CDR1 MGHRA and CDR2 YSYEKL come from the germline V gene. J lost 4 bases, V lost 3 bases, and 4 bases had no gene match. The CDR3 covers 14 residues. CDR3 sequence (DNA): TGCGCCAGCAGCCAGGAGGACAGGGCCTATGGCTACACCTTC. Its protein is CASSQEDRAYGYTF.

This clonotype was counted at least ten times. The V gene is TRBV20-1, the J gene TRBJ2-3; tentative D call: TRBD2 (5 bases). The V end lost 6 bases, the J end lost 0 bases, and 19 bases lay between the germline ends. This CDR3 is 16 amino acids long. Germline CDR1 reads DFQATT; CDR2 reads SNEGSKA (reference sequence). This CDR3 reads CSAPPAGVGSTDTQYF. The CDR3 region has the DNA TGCAGTGCCCCACCGGCCGGGGTGGGGAGCACAGATACGCAGTATTTT.

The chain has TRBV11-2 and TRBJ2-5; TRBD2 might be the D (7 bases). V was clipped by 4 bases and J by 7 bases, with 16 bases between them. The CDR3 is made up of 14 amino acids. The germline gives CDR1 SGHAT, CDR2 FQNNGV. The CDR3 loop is CASSSPRGGVTQYF. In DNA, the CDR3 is TGTGCCAGCAGCTCCCCGAGAGGGGGGGTGACCCAGTACTTC.

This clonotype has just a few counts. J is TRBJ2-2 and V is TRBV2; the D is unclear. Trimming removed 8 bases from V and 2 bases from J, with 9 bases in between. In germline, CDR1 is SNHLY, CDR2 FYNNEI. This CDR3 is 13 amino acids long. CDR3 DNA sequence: TGTGCCAGCTTAGATCTAAACACCGGGGAGCTGTTTTTT. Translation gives CASLDLNTGELFF.

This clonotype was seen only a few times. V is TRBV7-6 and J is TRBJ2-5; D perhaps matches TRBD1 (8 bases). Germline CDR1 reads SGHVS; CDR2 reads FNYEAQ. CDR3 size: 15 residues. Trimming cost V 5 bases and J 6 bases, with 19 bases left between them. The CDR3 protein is CASSQGQGGGQTQYF. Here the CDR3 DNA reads TGTGCCAGCAGCCAAGGACAGGGAGGGGGTCAGACCCAGTACTTC. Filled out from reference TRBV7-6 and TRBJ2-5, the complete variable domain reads GAGVSQSPRYKVTKRGQDVALRCDPISGHVSLYWYRQALGQGPEFLTYFNYEAQQDKSGLPNDRFSAERPEGSISTLTIQRTEQRDSAMYRCASSQGQGGGQTQYFGPGTRLLVL.

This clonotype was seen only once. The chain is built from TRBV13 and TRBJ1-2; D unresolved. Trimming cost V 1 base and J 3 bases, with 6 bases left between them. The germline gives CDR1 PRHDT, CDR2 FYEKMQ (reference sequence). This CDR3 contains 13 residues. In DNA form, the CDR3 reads TGTGCCAGCAGCTTAGAACAGTACTATGGCTACACCTTC. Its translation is CASSLEQYYGYTF.

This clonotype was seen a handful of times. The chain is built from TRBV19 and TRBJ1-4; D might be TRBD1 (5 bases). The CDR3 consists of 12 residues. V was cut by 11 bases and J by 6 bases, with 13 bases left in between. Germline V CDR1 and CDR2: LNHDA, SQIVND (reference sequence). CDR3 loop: CAAGPGYEKLFF. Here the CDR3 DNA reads TGTGCCGCGGGACCCGGATATGAAAAACTGTTTTTT.

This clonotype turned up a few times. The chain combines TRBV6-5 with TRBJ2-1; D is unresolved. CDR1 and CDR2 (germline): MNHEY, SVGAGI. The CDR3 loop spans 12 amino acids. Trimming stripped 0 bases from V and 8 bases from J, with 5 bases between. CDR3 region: CASSYSIHEQFF. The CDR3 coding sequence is TGTGCCAGCAGTTACTCAATCCATGAGCAGTTCTTC.

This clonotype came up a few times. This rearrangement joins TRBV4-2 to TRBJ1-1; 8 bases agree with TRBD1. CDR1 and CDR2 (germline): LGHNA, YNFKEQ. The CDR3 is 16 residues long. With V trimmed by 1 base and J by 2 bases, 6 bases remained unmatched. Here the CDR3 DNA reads TGTGCCAGCAGCCAAGGGACAGGGTTTCATAACACTGAAGCTTTCTTT. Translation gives CASSQGTGFHNTEAFF.

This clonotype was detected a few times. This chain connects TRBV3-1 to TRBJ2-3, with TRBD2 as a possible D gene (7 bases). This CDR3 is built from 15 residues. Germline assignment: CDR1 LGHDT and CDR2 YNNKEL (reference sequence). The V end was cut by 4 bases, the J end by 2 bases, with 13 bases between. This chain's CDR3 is CASSPRGASTDTQYF. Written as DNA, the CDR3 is TGTGCCAGCAGCCCCCGGGGGGCCTCCACAGATACGCAGTATTTT.

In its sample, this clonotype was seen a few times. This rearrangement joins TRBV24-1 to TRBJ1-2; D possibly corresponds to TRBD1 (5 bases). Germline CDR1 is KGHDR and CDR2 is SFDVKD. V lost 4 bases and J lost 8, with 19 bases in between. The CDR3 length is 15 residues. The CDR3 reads CATSDPGQGMGGYTF. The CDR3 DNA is TGTGCCACCAGTGACCCCGGGCAGGGAATGGGCGGCTACACCTTC.

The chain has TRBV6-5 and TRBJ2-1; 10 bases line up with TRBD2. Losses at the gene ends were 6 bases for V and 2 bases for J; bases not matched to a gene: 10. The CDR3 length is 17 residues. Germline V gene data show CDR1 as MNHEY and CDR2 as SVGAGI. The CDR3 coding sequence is TGTGCCAGCAGACGACTAGCGGGTCCACCGGCCTACAATGAGCAGTTCTTC. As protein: CASRRLAGPPAYNEQFF.

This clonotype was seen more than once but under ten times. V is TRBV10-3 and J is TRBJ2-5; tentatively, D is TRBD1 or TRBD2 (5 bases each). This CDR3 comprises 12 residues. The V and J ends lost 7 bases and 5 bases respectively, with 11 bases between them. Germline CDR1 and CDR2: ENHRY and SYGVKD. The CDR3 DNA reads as TGTGCCATCATGGGGGAGTCGGAGACCCAGTACTTC. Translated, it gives CAIMGESETQYF.

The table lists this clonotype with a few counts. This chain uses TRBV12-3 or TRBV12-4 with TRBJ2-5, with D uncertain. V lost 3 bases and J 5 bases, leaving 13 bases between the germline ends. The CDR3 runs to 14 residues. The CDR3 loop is CASSLLGPRETQYF. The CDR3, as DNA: TGTGCCAGCAGTTTGTTAGGTCCCCGGGAGACCCAGTACTTC.

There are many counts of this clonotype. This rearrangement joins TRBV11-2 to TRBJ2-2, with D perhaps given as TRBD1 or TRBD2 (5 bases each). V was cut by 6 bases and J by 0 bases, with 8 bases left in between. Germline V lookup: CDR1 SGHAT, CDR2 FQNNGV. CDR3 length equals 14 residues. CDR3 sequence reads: CASRRGPNTGELFF. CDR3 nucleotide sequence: TGTGCCAGCAGGAGGGGCCCGAACACCGGGGAGCTGTTTTTT.

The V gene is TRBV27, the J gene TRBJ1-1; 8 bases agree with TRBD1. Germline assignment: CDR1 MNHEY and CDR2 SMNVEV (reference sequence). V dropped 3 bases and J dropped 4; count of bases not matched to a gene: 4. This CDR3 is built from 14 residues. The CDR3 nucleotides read TGTGCCAGCAGTTTGATACAGGGGGTCACTGAAGCTTTCTTT. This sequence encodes CASSLIQGVTEAFF.

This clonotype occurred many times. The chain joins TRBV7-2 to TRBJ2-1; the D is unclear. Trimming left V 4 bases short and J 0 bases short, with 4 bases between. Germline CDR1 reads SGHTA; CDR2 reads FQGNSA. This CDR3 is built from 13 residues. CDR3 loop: CASSSNSYNEQFF. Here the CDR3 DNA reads TGTGCCAGCAGCTCCAACTCCTACAATGAGCAGTTCTTC.

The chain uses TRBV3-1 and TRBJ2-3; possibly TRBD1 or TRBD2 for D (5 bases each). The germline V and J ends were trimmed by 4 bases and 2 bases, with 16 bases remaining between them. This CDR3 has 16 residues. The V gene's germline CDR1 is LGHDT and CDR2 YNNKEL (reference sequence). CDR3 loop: CASSLYRDQFTDTQYF. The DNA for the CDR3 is TGTGCCAGCAGCCTATACCGGGACCAGTTCACAGATACGCAGTATTTT.

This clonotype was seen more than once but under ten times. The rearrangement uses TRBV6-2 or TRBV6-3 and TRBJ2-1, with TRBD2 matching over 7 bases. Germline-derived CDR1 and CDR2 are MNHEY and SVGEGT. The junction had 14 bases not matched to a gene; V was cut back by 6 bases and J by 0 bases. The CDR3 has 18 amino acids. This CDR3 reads CASRNGLFAGDSYNEQFF. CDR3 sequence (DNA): TGTGCCAGCAGAAACGGGCTTTTTGCGGGGGACTCCTACAATGAGCAGTTCTTC.

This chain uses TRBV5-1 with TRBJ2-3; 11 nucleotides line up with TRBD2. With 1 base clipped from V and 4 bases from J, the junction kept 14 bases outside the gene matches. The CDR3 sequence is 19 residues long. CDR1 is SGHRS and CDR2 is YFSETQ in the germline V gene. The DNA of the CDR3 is TGCGCCAGCAGCTTGTTTGTTAGCGGGAGGGGCCGTCTCCCAGATACGCAGTATTTT. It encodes CASSLFVSGRGRLPDTQYF.

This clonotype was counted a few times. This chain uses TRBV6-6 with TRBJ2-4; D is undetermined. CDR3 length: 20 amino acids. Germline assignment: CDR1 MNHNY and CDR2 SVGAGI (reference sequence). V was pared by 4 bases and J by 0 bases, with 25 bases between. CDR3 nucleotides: TGTGCCAGCAGTTCCGCCTTAGGACGGGCAGCTCCGTTAGCCAAAAACATTCAGTACTTC. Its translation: CASSSALGRAAPLAKNIQYF.

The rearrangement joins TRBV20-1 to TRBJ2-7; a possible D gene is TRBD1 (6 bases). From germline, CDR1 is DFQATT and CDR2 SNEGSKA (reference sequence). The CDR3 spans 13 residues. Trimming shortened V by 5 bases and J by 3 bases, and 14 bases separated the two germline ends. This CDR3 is CSAGQNKFYEQYF. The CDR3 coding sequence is TGCAGTGCTGGACAGAACAAGTTCTACGAGCAGTACTTC.

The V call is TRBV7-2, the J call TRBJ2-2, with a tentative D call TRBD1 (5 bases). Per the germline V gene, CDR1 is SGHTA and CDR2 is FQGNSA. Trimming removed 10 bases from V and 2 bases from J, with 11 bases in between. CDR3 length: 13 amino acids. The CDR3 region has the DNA TGTGCCACTAAGGGGCCAAACACCGGGGAGCTGTTTTTT. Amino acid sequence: CATKGPNTGELFF.

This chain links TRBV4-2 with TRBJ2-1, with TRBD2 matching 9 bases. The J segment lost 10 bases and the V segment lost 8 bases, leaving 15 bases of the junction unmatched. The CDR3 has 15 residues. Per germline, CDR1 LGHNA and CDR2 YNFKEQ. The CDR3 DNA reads TGTGCCAGCCAAGATCCTCGCGGGGGGGCCGCGGAGCAGTTCTTC. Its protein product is CASQDPRGGAAEQFF.

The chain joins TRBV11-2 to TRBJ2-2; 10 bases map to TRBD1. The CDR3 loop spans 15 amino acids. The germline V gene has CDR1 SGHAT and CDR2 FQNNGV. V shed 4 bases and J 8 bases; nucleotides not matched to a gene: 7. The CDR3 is CASSWDRGGIGELFF. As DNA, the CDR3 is TGTGCCAGCAGCTGGGACAGGGGAGGGATAGGGGAGCTGTTTTTT.